The next 25 T cell receptor beta chains were all read from a single sample in a study of T cell repertoires in cytomegalovirus infection. Their antigens remain unidentified. TCRdb reanalysed the reads using MiXCR and keeps one entry per CDR3 protein. The sample gives approximately 1,000,000 distinct CDR3 sequences, approximately 31% of which show up once; roughly 12% is in the top ten. This material consisted of cultured CD8+ T cells from PBMCs, taken from culture after CMV antigen stimulation. All receptors derive from a human donor in good health (CMV status not recorded). Some clones in this sample may be carry-over from other donors' samples.

On this clonotype: A much bigger clone sits one base away, suggesting this may be a read error. The V gene is TRBV7-9, the J gene TRBJ1-1, with D unclear. V dropped 2 bases and J dropped 0 bases, with 7 bases sitting between them. The germline V gene has CDR1 SEHNR and CDR2 FQNEAQ (reference sequence). The CDR3 spans 14 residues. The CDR3 loop reads CASSLPDVNTEAFF. The CDR3 region has the DNA TGTGCCAGCAGCTTACCGGACGTGAACACTGAAGCTTTCTTT.

This clonotype was detected a few times. This chain uses TRBV27 with TRBJ1-1, with 9 nucleotides matching TRBD1. CDR1 and CDR2 from the germline V gene are MNHEY and SMNVEV (reference sequence). CDR3 length: 14 residues. V gave up 6 bases and J gave up 10 bases; unmatched junction bases: 12. The CDR3 coding sequence is TGTGCCAGCAGCTCCGGGACAGGGTTCGGGATAGCTTTCTTT. Amino acids: CASSSGTGFGIAFF.

V usage is TRBV4-3 and J usage is TRBJ2-3; D perhaps matches TRBD2 (6 bases). V dropped 6 bases and J dropped 1 base, with 14 bases sitting between them. The CDR3 runs 15 residues. Germline-derived CDR1 and CDR2 are LGHNA and YSLEER. In DNA, the CDR3 is TGCGCCAGCAGTCGGGCGGGGACGGGCACAGATACGCAGTATTTT. This sequence encodes CASSRAGTGTDTQYF.

This clonotype was observed many times. This chain joins TRBV27 and TRBJ2-1, with TRBD1 matching over 7 bases. Germline loops: CDR1 MNHEY, CDR2 SMNVEV (reference sequence). The J segment lost 0 bases and the V segment lost 8 bases, leaving 4 bases of the junction unmatched. The CDR3 contains 14 residues. The CDR3 region has the DNA TGTGCCAGCCGGGACAGCAGCTCCTACAATGAGCAGTTCTTC. Translation gives CASRDSSSYNEQFF.

On this clonotype: A read error may be the cause here, since a much bigger clone is one base away. The chain uses TRBV7-8 and TRBJ1-1; perhaps TRBD1 as D (6 bases). Germline values: CDR1 SGHVS, CDR2 FQNEAQ. Trimming left V 6 bases short and J 0 bases short, with 14 bases between. The CDR3 loop spans 15 amino acids. The CDR3 region is CASRQRQVLNTEAFF. The CDR3 nucleotides are TGTGCCAGCAGACAAAGACAGGTGCTGAACACTGAAGCTTTCTTT.

This clonotype was found a few times. The chain uses TRBV6-6 and TRBJ1-1; TRBD1 is a possible D gene (6 bases). The CDR3 covers 15 residues. Trimming stripped 5 bases from V and 1 base from J, with 14 bases between. The germline CDR1 and CDR2 sequences are MNHNY and SVGAGI (reference sequence). CDR3 loop: CASSPRRGQNTEAFF. For the CDR3, the DNA is TGTGCCAGCAGTCCCCGGCGGGGGCAGAACACTGAAGCTTTCTTT.

The chain couples TRBV9 to TRBJ1-6, with D possibly being TRBD1 (5 bases). Trimming left V 3 bases short and J 2 bases short, with 15 bases between. Germline V gene sequence: CDR1 SGDLS, CDR2 YYNGEE. There are 17 residues in the CDR3. The CDR3 DNA reads TGTGCCAGCAGCGCGGGGCCAGGGAGTCCCTATAATTCACCCCTCCACTTT. The encoded protein is CASSAGPGSPYNSPLHF. Full variable domain (remainder filled in from reference TRBV9 and TRBJ1-6): DSGVTQTPKHLITATGQRVTLRCSPRSGDLSVYWYQQSLDQGLQFLIQYYNGEERAKGNILERFSAQQFPDLHSELNLSSLELGDSALYFCASSAGPGSPYNSPLHFGNGTRLTVT.

This sequence joins TRBV10-3 and TRBJ2-3; TRBD2 matches 7 bases. V trimming: 9 bases; J trimming: 3 bases; junction bases outside the gene matches: 12. CDR3 length: 15 amino acids. CDR1 ENHRY and CDR2 SYGVKD come from the germline V gene. The CDR3 DNA follows: TGTGCCATATTGGTAGGCGGGGGTAAGACAGATACGCAGTATTTT. This translates into CAILVGGGKTDTQYF.

The V gene is TRBV11-2, the J gene TRBJ2-7; no clear D gene. V was pared by 1 base and J by 3 bases, with 13 bases between. Germline V gives CDR1 SGHAT, CDR2 FQNNGV. The length of the CDR3 is 15 residues. CDR3 in amino acids: CASSLGYGSRYEQYF. In nucleotides, the CDR3 is TGTGCCAGCAGCTTAGGGTACGGGTCCCGCTACGAGCAGTACTTC.

The J gene is TRBJ2-1, the V gene TRBV9, with 8 bases that match TRBD2. The CDR3 is made up of 15 amino acids. Germline trimming cut 1 base from V and 7 bases from J; bases unmatched to any gene: 7. Germline V lookup: CDR1 SGDLS, CDR2 YYNGEE. The CDR3, as DNA: TGTGCCAGCAGCGTACGCGGGGGGCCAGGGAATGAGCAGTTCTTC. Protein product: CASSVRGGPGNEQFF.

The chain links TRBV6-4 to TRBJ2-1; the D is unclear. This CDR3 region has 13 residues. Germline V gives CDR1 MRHNA, CDR2 SNTAGT. Between the trimmed V and J ends, which lost 1 base and 4 bases, there was a span of 5 bases. The CDR3 here is CASSDLGYNEQFF. As DNA, the CDR3 is TGTGCCAGCAGTGACTTGGGGTACAATGAGCAGTTCTTC.

In this sample, this clonotype turned up many times. CDR3 in DNA: TGTGCCAGCACCCAGGGGTTTGAGCAGTTCTTC. Protein product: CASTQGFEQFF. V usage is TRBV7-2 and J usage is TRBJ2-1; the D gene is possibly TRBD1 (6 bases). The V gene's germline CDR1 is SGHTA and CDR2 FQGNSA. The CDR3 has 11 amino acids. V lost 7 bases to trimming and J lost 9 bases, with 10 bases between them.

The chain couples TRBV2 to TRBJ2-7, with D unclear. Germline CDR1 is SNHLY and CDR2 is FYNNEI. Trimming left V 3 bases short and J 4 bases short, with 10 bases between. The CDR3 covers 13 residues. In DNA form, the CDR3 reads TGTGCCAGCAGTGAGCTCCCATTTTACGAGCAGTACGTC. Translation: CASSELPFYEQYV.

A remark on this clonotype: An end of the junction does not agree with germline; a read error may underlie this. The chain uses TRBV12-3 or TRBV12-4 and TRBJ2-1; TRBD2 matches at 12 bases. CDR3 length: 18 amino acids. CDR3 sequence reads: CANSFVLAGGTSYNEQFF. The CDR3 DNA reads as TGTGCCAACAGTTTTGTCCTAGCGGGGGGGACCTCCTACAATGAGCAGTTCTTC.

The V gene is TRBV12-3 or TRBV12-4, the J gene TRBJ2-3, with D tentatively TRBD1 (6 bases). This CDR3 has 14 amino acids. V was clipped by 1 base and J by 5 bases, with 10 bases between them. The CDR3 DNA follows: TGTGCCAGCAGTTTAGTCCCGGGACAAGATACGCAGTATTTT. Translation gives CASSLVPGQDTQYF.

V usage is TRBV27 and J usage is TRBJ1-2, with unresolved D. The CDR3 has 12 residues. Germline lookup yields CDR1 MNHEY and CDR2 SMNVEV (reference sequence). V lost 8 bases and J 7 bases, leaving 14 bases between the germline ends. CDR3 region: CASGKGSGGYTF. Written as DNA, the CDR3 is TGTGCCAGCGGGAAAGGAAGCGGTGGCTACACCTTC.

In DNA form, the CDR3 reads TGTGCCAGTCACCGGGTCCCGGGACTCAAGAACACTGAAGCTTTCTTT. Its protein is CASHRVPGLKNTEAFF. The rearrangement uses TRBV19 and TRBJ1-1; possibly TRBD1 for D (5 bases). Germline CDR1 LNHDA, CDR2 SQIVND (reference sequence). The CDR3 is 16 amino acids. Deletions cut 8 bases from V and 1 base from J, with 20 bases between.

The chain couples TRBV7-9 to TRBJ2-7, with TRBD2 as a possible D gene (6 bases). Germline CDR1 SEHNR, CDR2 FQNEAQ (reference sequence). The CDR3 is made up of 13 amino acids. V was clipped by 3 bases and J by 4 bases, with 10 bases between them. The CDR3 loop is CASSFGGIYEQYV. CDR3 nucleotide sequence: TGTGCCAGCAGCTTTGGCGGGATTTACGAGCAGTACGTC.

A few counts support this clonotype. The rearrangement joins TRBV19 to TRBJ1-5, with D hard to call. This CDR3 is built from 15 residues. Germline-derived CDR1 and CDR2 are LNHDA and SQIVND (reference sequence). V lost 6 bases to trimming and J lost 2 bases, with 14 bases between them. The chain's CDR3 is CASSYGPGGNQPQHF. CDR3 bases: TGTGCCAGTAGCTACGGGCCGGGTGGCAATCAGCCCCAGCATTTT. Filled out from reference TRBV19 and TRBJ1-5, the complete variable domain reads DGGITQSPKYLFRKEGQNVTLSCEQNLNHDAMYWYRQDPGQGLRLIYYSQIVNDFQKGDIAEGYSVSREKKESFPLTVTSAQKNPTAFYLCASSYGPGGNQPQHFGDGTRLSIL.

V usage is TRBV12-3 or TRBV12-4 and J usage is TRBJ2-1, with 8 bases lining up with TRBD2. The V and J ends lost 3 bases and 6 bases, in that order; junction bases with no gene match: 7. The CDR3 runs to 15 residues. The CDR3 region is CASSFPAGGSNEQFF. The CDR3, as DNA: TGTGCCAGCAGTTTCCCGGCGGGGGGTTCCAATGAGCAGTTCTTC.

This chain connects TRBV7-2 to TRBJ1-5; D not certain. The CDR3 totals 16 residues. Trimming took off 1 base at V and 0 bases at J, with 10 bases between the two ends. Per the germline V gene, CDR1 is SGHTA and CDR2 is FQGNSA. The CDR3 loop is CASSLEDPYSNQPQHF. In DNA form, the CDR3 reads TGTGCCAGCAGCTTAGAAGATCCATATAGCAATCAGCCCCAGCATTTT.

This clonotype showed up many times. The V and J genes are TRBV7-2 and TRBJ2-1; possible D gene TRBD2, 5 bases. Germline CDR1 and CDR2: SGHTA and FQGNSA. This CDR3 has 15 residues. The germline V and J ends were trimmed by 5 bases and 3 bases, with 14 bases remaining between them. The CDR3 DNA reads TGTGCCAGCAGCCACAGAGGAGACTACTACAATGAGCAGTTCTTC. It specifies CASSHRGDYYNEQFF.

The J gene is TRBJ1-1, the V gene TRBV6-5, with TRBD1 identical over 8 bases. Trimming cost V 0 bases and J 4 bases; bases outside gene matches: 7. This CDR3 has 16 amino acids. Germline CDR1 is MNHEY and CDR2 is SVGAGI. DNA for the CDR3: TGTGCCAGCAGTTACTCTTCGACAGGGGTGAGCACTGAAGCTTTCTTT. Translating it yields CASSYSSTGVSTEAFF.

This clonotype was detected only a few times. This chain links TRBV2 with TRBJ1-1; D unclear. There are 13 residues in the CDR3. Trimming took 3 bases from V and 2 from J, leaving 7 bases between them. Germline V gene data show CDR1 as SNHLY and CDR2 as FYNNEI. Written as DNA, the CDR3 is TGTGCCAGCAGTGACAGCCCAAACACTGAAGCTTTCTTT. Its translation: CASSDSPNTEAFF.

This clonotype was picked up a small number of times. The rearrangement links TRBV29-1 to TRBJ2-1; D might be TRBD1 (6 bases). V shed 2 bases and J shed 3 bases, with 17 bases lying between them. This CDR3 is built from 16 residues. Germline assignment: CDR1 SQVTM and CDR2 ANQGSEA. The CDR3 here is CSVELWTDKGYNEQFF. The DNA for the CDR3 is TGCAGCGTTGAACTTTGGACAGATAAAGGCTACAATGAGCAGTTCTTC.